This T cell receptor (beta chain) stems from a study of cytomegalovirus exposure and HLA in healthy donors. Note on this clone: Antigen specificity is unknown.

When sampled, the donors appeared nominally healthy, though they likely had unrecorded immune exposures. Amplification used 60 Vbeta primers and 13 Jbeta primers. The repertoire was sequenced with immunoSEQ multiplex PCR; TCRdb's copy has only in-frame clones and lacks some. The sample yields more than 85,000 clones, 15% seen once. The germline V gene has CDR1 LNHDA and CDR2 SQIVND (reference sequence). The CDR3 spans 14 residues. Trimming took 3 bases from V and 6 from J, leaving 11 bases between them. Study-wide results and limits: A reported reduction in N-insertions relative to the 666-donor mean was seen in an Asian-associated ancestry cluster in a later analysis. The dataset shows that most TCR sequences were rare, while some public TCRs occurred in many donors.

The chain uses TRBV19 and TRBJ1-4; D is perhaps TRBD1 (6 bases). The specimen was PBMCs. This TCR derives from a female donor in good health and CMV-seronegative. The CDR3 sequence is CASSIGTRDEKLFF. CDR3 in DNA: TGTGCCAGTAGTATCGGGACAAGAGATGAAAAACTGTTTTTT.